Listed here are 11 T cell receptor beta chains from one sample, sequenced in a study of shared clonotypes between healthy human individuals. CD45RO-negative, CCR7-positively selected cells formed the naive CD8 fraction, excluding terminally differentiated effector memory CD45RA+ cells. Only in-frame clones appear in the TCRdb table, and some are missing; sequencing was by immunoSEQ multiplex PCR. The table shows around 600,000 clones, with 85% to 95% occurring only once. The sample was naive CD8+ T cells sorted from blood. The receptors originated from a woman aged 30 to 39 in good health.

This chain links TRBV15 with TRBJ2-7; D is unresolved. The V gene lost 0 bases and the J gene lost 0 bases, with 9 bases spanning the gap. Germline V gene sequence: CDR1 LNHNV, CDR2 YYDKDF (reference sequence). CDR3 length: 15 amino acids. The CDR3 region has the DNA TGTGCCACCAGCAGAGACGCCACTCACTCCTACGAGCAGTACTTC. It translates to CATSRDATHSYEQYF.

In its sample, this clone was seen once. This chain links TRBV7-9 with TRBJ2-2; tentative D call: TRBD1 (5 bases). The CDR3 covers 14 residues. Germline CDR1 is SEHNR and CDR2 is FQNEAQ (reference sequence). Trimming shortened V by 4 bases and J by 6 bases, and 12 bases separated the two germline ends. Here the CDR3 DNA reads TGTGCCAGCAGCTCTCCCGACAGACCCGGGGAGCTGTTTTTT. Amino acids: CASSSPDRPGELFF. Full variable domain (remainder filled in from reference TRBV7-9 and TRBJ2-2): DTGVSQNPRHKITKRGQNVTFRCDPISEHNRLYWYRQTLGQGPEFLTYFQNEAQLEKSRLLSDRFSAERPKGSFSTLEIQRTEQGDSAMYLCASSSPDRPGELFFGEGSRLTVL.

The J gene is TRBJ2-7, the V gene TRBV6-6, with a possible D match to TRBD1 (6 bases). From germline, CDR1 is MNHNY and CDR2 SVGAGI (reference sequence). The CDR3 has 15 residues. V lost 5 bases to trimming and J lost 2 bases, with 16 bases between them. In DNA form, the CDR3 reads TGTGCCAGCAGTCACAACGACAGGTACACCTACGAGCAGTACTTC. Amino acid sequence: CASSHNDRYTYEQYF.

The chain carries TRBV2 and TRBJ2-1, with D maybe TRBD2 (6 bases). CDR1 SNHLY and CDR2 FYNNEI come from the germline V gene. V lost 6 bases to trimming and J lost 6 bases, with 15 bases between them. The CDR3 extends over 14 amino acids. The CDR3 reads CASRPGTGGNEQFF. The CDR3, as DNA: TGTGCCAGCAGGCCCGGGACTGGGGGCAATGAGCAGTTCTTC.

This chain links TRBV4-1 with TRBJ2-7; 11 nucleotides agree with TRBD1. Trimming cost V 3 bases and J 1 base; bases outside gene matches: 5. There are 16 residues in the CDR3. Germline assignment: CDR1 MGHRA and CDR2 YSYEKL. The CDR3 sequence: CASSHVGTGGSYEQYF. CDR3 DNA: TGCGCCAGCAGCCACGTTGGGACAGGGGGGTCCTACGAGCAGTACTTC.

This chain links TRBV27 with TRBJ2-7, with D possibly TRBD1 on 6 matching bases. The CDR3 length is 16 residues. Per germline, CDR1 MNHEY and CDR2 SMNVEV (reference sequence). Trimming cost V 6 bases and J 0 bases, with 18 bases left between them. CDR3 nucleotide sequence: TGTGCCAGCAGAGGGGGAAAGGGTCAAAGCTCCTACGAGCAGTACTTC. Translating gives CASRGGKGQSSYEQYF.

The chain has TRBV4-1 and TRBJ1-2; D is possibly TRBD1 (6 bases). Germline-derived CDR1 and CDR2 are MGHRA and YSYEKL. The CDR3 totals 16 residues. The ends were cut back, 4 bases at V and 4 bases at J, with 19 bases in the middle. CDR3 in DNA: TGCGCCAGCAGCCCGGAAAGTCCAGGGGTCGGCTATGGCTACACCTTC. It yields the protein CASSPESPGVGYGYTF.

The chain has TRBV6-5 and TRBJ2-7; D might be TRBD2 (7 bases). Germline V lookup: CDR1 MNHEY, CDR2 SVGAGI. Trimming removed 2 bases from V and 5 bases from J, with 13 bases in between. The CDR3 has 14 residues. CDR3 amino acids: CASSYGGGRHEQYF. As DNA, the CDR3 is TGTGCCAGCAGTTACGGCGGGGGCCGCCACGAGCAGTACTTC.

A remark on this clone: The same CDR3 arises from other DNA sequences in this sample as well. This chain links TRBV25-1 with TRBJ1-1; possible D gene TRBD1, 6 bases. The V and J ends lost 3 bases and 1 base respectively, with 9 bases between them. Germline V CDR1 and CDR2: MGHDK, SYGVNS. The length of the CDR3 is 14 residues. The CDR3 region has the DNA TGTGCCAGCAGTGACGGGACACCGAACACTGAAGCTTTCTTT. Amino acids: CASSDGTPNTEAFF.

CDR3 in DNA: TGTGCCAGCAGTTCCCCCCCCGGGCAGGGGAACTACGAGCAGTACTTC. It translates to CASSSPPGQGNYEQYF. This chain joins TRBV27 and TRBJ2-7; tentative D call: TRBD1 (6 bases). Trimming removed 4 bases from V and 3 bases from J, with 19 bases in between. The CDR3 is 16 amino acids. The V gene's germline CDR1 is MNHEY and CDR2 SMNVEV (reference sequence).

V and J are TRBV16 and TRBJ1-1; 9 bases are a match to TRBD1. The CDR3 is 15 residues long. The germline V gene encodes CDR1 KGHSY and CDR2 FQNENV. V shed 5 bases and J 3 bases; nucleotides not matched to a gene: 7. The CDR3 here is CASSGKQGADTEAFF. CDR3 nucleotides: TGTGCCAGCAGCGGGAAACAGGGGGCGGACACTGAAGCTTTCTTT.